The next 32 T cell receptor beta chains were all read from a single sample in a study of spatial heterogeneity in lung cancer. Documented time point: sample taken at primary tumor resection. In each case, whole RNA from tumor, nontumor lung or frozen PBMC was sequenced unsorted. TCRdb passed the 5' RACE reads through MiXCR, listing each CDR3 protein once. In the table there are about 48,000 distinct CDR3 sequences, approximately 5.7% of which are singletons. The sequencing here drew on PBMCs, taken at surgery. The source is a male donor with early-stage non-small cell lung cancer.

In this sample, this clonotype turned up many times. The chain couples TRBV3-1 to TRBJ2-7; D possibly corresponds to TRBD2 (7 bases). Germline V gives CDR1 LGHDT, CDR2 YNNKEL (reference sequence). This CDR3 has 11 residues. The V end lost 3 bases, the J end lost 12 bases, and 12 bases lay between the germline ends. The CDR3 region is CASSQFGGLYF. The CDR3 DNA reads as TGTGCCAGCAGCCAGTTCGGGGGGCTGTACTTC.

This clonotype was detected ten times or more. The V and J genes are TRBV20-1 and TRBJ2-3; D unclear. V was pared by 7 bases and J by 0 bases, with 17 bases between. From germline, CDR1 is DFQATT and CDR2 SNEGSKA (reference sequence). This CDR3 region has 15 residues. Here the CDR3 DNA reads TGCAGTGTTGAGGTCCCCGACCTAAGCACAGATACGCAGTATTTT. The encoded protein is CSVEVPDLSTDTQYF.

V gene TRBV18 combines with J gene TRBJ2-7; D unresolved. Germline CDR1 KGHSH, CDR2 LQKENI. Trimming removed 4 bases from V and 4 bases from J, with 5 bases in between. There are 11 residues in the CDR3. The CDR3 is CASSLEYEQYF. The CDR3 bases are TGTGCCAGCTCACTAGAATACGAGCAGTACTTC.

This clonotype was observed at least ten times. This chain joins TRBV5-1 and TRBJ2-3; D tentatively fits TRBD1 or TRBD2 (6 bases each). CDR1 is SGHRS, CDR2 YFSETQ, per germline. This CDR3 region has 16 residues. V gave up 4 bases and J gave up 4 bases, with 19 bases separating them. The CDR3 here is CASSPPEPGAADTQYF. In nucleotides, the CDR3 is TGCGCCAGCAGCCCCCCGGAGCCGGGGGCAGCAGATACGCAGTATTTT.

The chain has TRBV30 and TRBJ2-1; D possibly matches TRBD1 or TRBD2 (5 bases each). Germline CDR1 GTSNPN, CDR2 SVGIG (reference sequence). Trimming took off 0 bases at V and 9 bases at J, with 9 bases between the two ends. The CDR3 totals 12 residues. The CDR3 nucleotides read TGTGCCTGGAGTGTACGGGGACCTGAGCAGTTCTTC. The encoded protein is CAWSVRGPEQFF.

In its sample, this clonotype was seen many times. The rearrangement uses TRBV7-2 and TRBJ2-5; 8 nucleotides match TRBD2. After removal of 5 bases from V and 4 bases from J, the junction contained 12 bases not matched to a gene. The CDR3 has 16 amino acids. Germline V gene sequence: CDR1 SGHTA, CDR2 FQGNSA. CDR3 protein: CASSDRGSGSGETQYF. Written as DNA, the CDR3 is TGTGCCAGCAGCGATCGGGGCAGCGGGAGTGGAGAGACCCAGTACTTC. The entire variable domain, with the rest obtained from reference TRBV7-2 and TRBJ2-5, is as follows: GAGVSQSPSNKVTEKGKDVELRCDPISGHTALYWYRQSLGQGLEFLIYFQGNSAPDKSGLPSDRFSAERTGGSVSTLTIQRTQQEDSAVYLCASSDRGSGSGETQYFGPGTRLLVL.

In this sample, this clonotype turned up many times. The chain joins TRBV6-5 to TRBJ2-7; D unclear. The germline V and J ends were trimmed by 0 bases and 2 bases, with 5 bases remaining between them. There are 13 residues in the CDR3. Germline CDR1 is MNHEY and CDR2 is SVGAGI. CDR3 coding DNA: TGTGCCAGCAGTTACTCGACCACCTACGAGCAGTACTTC. Its protein product is CASSYSTTYEQYF.

The sample holds many counts of this clonotype. The gene calls are TRBV5-1 and TRBJ2-3; 10 bases match TRBD2. Germline lookup yields CDR1 SGHRS and CDR2 YFSETQ. The CDR3 covers 16 residues. J gave up 3 bases and V 4 bases, and 8 bases lay outside the gene matches. CDR3 in amino acids: CASSQREGIGTDTQYF. In DNA, the CDR3 is TGCGCCAGCAGCCAGCGGGAGGGCATCGGGACAGATACGCAGTATTTT.

This clonotype was seen at least ten times. The CDR3 reads CSVVRSYEQYF. The CDR3 bases are TGCAGCGTTGTACGCTCCTACGAGCAGTACTTC. The chain has TRBV29-1 and TRBJ2-7; D uncertain. Trimming removed 4 bases from V and 0 bases from J, with 4 bases in between. Germline CDR1 and CDR2: SQVTM and ANQGSEA. The CDR3 contains 11 residues.

The CDR3, as DNA: TGCGCCAGCAGCGAGGGGACAAGCGGGGAGCTGTTTTTT. It codes for CASSEGTSGELFF. The gene calls are TRBV5-1 and TRBJ2-2, with D possibly being TRBD1 (6 bases). The CDR3 totals 13 residues. Trimming took 4 bases from V and 7 from J, leaving 11 bases between them. CDR1 is SGHRS, CDR2 YFSETQ, per germline. Looking up the rest from reference TRBV5-1 and TRBJ2-2 gives the full variable domain: KAGVTQTPRYLIKTRGQQVTLSCSPISGHRSVSWYQQTPGQGLQFLFEYFSETQRNKGNFPGRFSGRQFSNSRSEMNVSTLELGDSALYLCASSEGTSGELFFGEGSRLTVL.

This clonotype was seen many times. The chain joins TRBV7-3 to TRBJ2-2, with unresolved D. This CDR3 is 16 amino acids long. The V gene lost 2 bases and the J gene lost 0 bases, with 10 bases spanning the gap. Germline CDR1 is SGHTA and CDR2 is FQGTGA. CDR3 sequence (DNA): TGTGCCAGCAGCTTAGAAGGCTCCTCGAACACCGGGGAGCTGTTTTTT. Protein product: CASSLEGSSNTGELFF.

In its sample, this clonotype was seen many times. This rearrangement joins TRBV20-1 to TRBJ2-1; the match to TRBD2 covers 13 bases. This CDR3 has 19 residues. Trimming removed 5 bases from V and 0 bases from J; junction bases left unmatched: 13. CDR1 is DFQATT, CDR2 SNEGSKA, per germline (reference sequence). The CDR3 DNA is TGCAGTGCTGGCACCCCGGGACTAGCGGGGATTAGCTCCTACAATGAGCAGTTCTTC. The encoded protein is CSAGTPGLAGISSYNEQFF.

This clonotype was counted ten times or more. The rearrangement joins TRBV20-1 to TRBJ2-5, with D uncertain. Trimming removed 2 bases from V and 4 bases from J, with 14 bases in between. The CDR3 consists of 14 residues. CDR1 and CDR2 (germline): DFQATT, SNEGSKA (reference sequence). CDR3 protein: CSARISPALETQYF. The CDR3 region has the DNA TGCAGTGCTAGAATCAGTCCGGCTTTAGAGACCCAGTACTTC.

This clonotype was recorded at least ten times. This sequence joins TRBV28 and TRBJ2-7; TRBD1 aligns across 10 bases. Germline assignment: CDR1 MDHEN and CDR2 SYDVKM. With V trimmed by 5 bases and J by 0 bases, 13 bases remained unmatched. The CDR3 has 18 residues. This CDR3 reads CASSLTFSGQGFSYEQYF. The CDR3, as DNA: TGTGCCAGCAGTCTCACCTTCTCGGGACAGGGGTTCTCCTACGAGCAGTACTTC.

In this sample, this clonotype turned up many times. The genes are TRBV11-1 and TRBJ2-5; no definite D call. The CDR3 runs to 15 residues. Per germline, CDR1 SGHAT and CDR2 FQDESV (reference sequence). Trimming took off 1 base at V and 5 bases at J, with 14 bases between the two ends. The CDR3 spells CASSLEDEDGETQYF. The CDR3 nucleotides are TGTGCCAGCAGCTTAGAGGACGAGGACGGCGAGACCCAGTACTTC.

This clonotype was seen at least ten times. The rearrangement joins TRBV7-9 to TRBJ2-7; a weak D match, TRBD1 (6 bases). CDR1 and CDR2 (germline): SEHNR, FQNEAQ (reference sequence). V lost 4 bases, J lost 2 bases, and 9 bases lay in between. CDR3 length: 13 residues. The CDR3 DNA reads TGTGCCAGCAGCTCCGAGGGGGCCTACGAGCAGTACTTC. It yields the protein CASSSEGAYEQYF. Looking up the rest from reference TRBV7-9 and TRBJ2-7 gives the full variable domain: DTGVSQNPRHKITKRGQNVTFRCDPISEHNRLYWYRQTLGQGPEFLTYFQNEAQLEKSRLLSDRFSAERPKGSFSTLEIQRTEQGDSAMYLCASSSEGAYEQYFGPGTRLTVT.

This clonotype has ten or more counts. The CDR3 sequence: CASSTLDSSYEQYF. CDR3 in DNA: TGTGCCAGTAGTACCCTTGACAGCTCCTACGAGCAGTACTTC. The chain is built from TRBV19 and TRBJ2-7; possible D gene TRBD1, 5 bases. The CDR3 loop spans 14 amino acids. In germline, CDR1 is LNHDA, CDR2 SQIVND (reference sequence). Between the trimmed V and J ends, which lost 4 bases and 0 bases, there was a span of 10 bases.

This clonotype has ten or more counts. This chain links TRBV5-5 with TRBJ2-4; D call uncertain. V was pared by 3 bases and J by 0 bases, with 10 bases between. Germline V gene lookup returns CDR1 SGHKS and CDR2 YYEKEE (reference sequence). This CDR3 region has 15 residues. CDR3 sequence (DNA): TGTGCCAGCAGCTCTGGGTCCCCAGCCAAAAACATTCAGTACTTC. Translation gives CASSSGSPAKNIQYF.

This clonotype appeared many times. This rearrangement joins TRBV28 to TRBJ2-7, with 9 nucleotides matching TRBD2. The CDR3 is 15 residues long. Germline CDR1 and CDR2: MDHEN and SYDVKM. After removal of 6 bases from V and 4 bases from J, the junction contained 10 bases not matched to a gene. The CDR3 DNA is TGTGCCAGCAGGGATTCGGCGCGGGAGGGGTACGAGCAGTACTTC. This codes for CASRDSAREGYEQYF.

In this sample, this clonotype turned up many times. The V and J genes are TRBV5-1 and TRBJ2-7; possible D gene TRBD2, 5 bases. The CDR3 loop spans 14 amino acids. Germline CDR1 and CDR2: SGHRS and YFSETQ. Trimming cost V 4 bases and J 0 bases, with 11 bases left between them. The CDR3 sequence: CASSTDFSSYEQYF. The CDR3 nucleotides are TGCGCCAGCAGCACGGACTTTAGCTCCTACGAGCAGTACTTC.

This clonotype appeared many times. V gene TRBV10-3 combines with J gene TRBJ1-1, with a weak D call TRBD1 (5 bases). CDR1 is ENHRY and CDR2 is SYGVKD in the germline V gene. The V end was cut by 3 bases, the J end by 6 bases, with 14 bases between. This CDR3 region has 14 residues. CDR3 amino acids: CAISDSGKGAEAFF. CDR3 coding DNA: TGTGCCATCAGTGACAGTGGGAAAGGGGCTGAAGCTTTCTTT.

This clonotype turned up a few times. V is TRBV18 and J is TRBJ2-2; TRBD2 might be the D (6 bases). Per germline, CDR1 KGHSH and CDR2 LQKENI. The CDR3 loop spans 15 amino acids. The ends were cut back, 8 bases at V and 1 base at J, with 14 bases in the middle. The CDR3 loop reads CASRGSGQNTGELFF. CDR3 in DNA: TGTGCCAGCCGGGGGTCAGGCCAGAACACCGGGGAGCTGTTTTTT.

This clonotype has ten or more counts. The chain employs TRBV20-1 and TRBJ1-5; 9 bases are a match to TRBD1. CDR3 length: 12 amino acids. V gave up 6 bases and J gave up 6 bases; unmatched junction bases: 3. CDR1 is DFQATT, CDR2 SNEGSKA, per germline (reference sequence). Here the CDR3 DNA reads TGCAGTGCCGGGACAGGGATTCAGCCCCAGCATTTT. Amino acids: CSAGTGIQPQHF.

This clonotype was observed at least ten times. This chain links TRBV5-1 with TRBJ1-3; D not resolved. CDR1 and CDR2 (germline): SGHRS, YFSETQ. Deletions cut 0 bases from V and 3 bases from J, with 7 bases between. The CDR3 covers 14 residues. The CDR3 DNA is TGCGCCAGCAGCTTGGGGTCCGGTGGAAACACCATATATTTT. It yields the protein CASSLGSGGNTIYF.

This chain joins TRBV7-2 and TRBJ2-2; perhaps TRBD1 as D (6 bases). The germline V gene encodes CDR1 SGHTA and CDR2 FQGNSA. V lost 0 bases and J lost 3, with 8 bases in between. The CDR3 covers 15 residues. The CDR3 region is CASSLAGQHTGELFF. The CDR3 DNA follows: TGTGCCAGCAGCTTAGCCGGACAGCACACCGGGGAGCTGTTTTTT.

This clonotype was seen at least ten times. The chain couples TRBV5-1 to TRBJ1-1; D ambiguous. The germline V gene encodes CDR1 SGHRS and CDR2 YFSETQ. V dropped 0 bases and J dropped 1 base, with 10 bases sitting between them. This CDR3 has 15 amino acids. The CDR3 spells CASSLGGPTNTEAFF. The CDR3 DNA reads TGCGCCAGCAGCTTGGGTGGACCCACGAACACTGAAGCTTTCTTT. The full variable domain, rest sourced from reference TRBV5-1 and TRBJ1-1, is KAGVTQTPRYLIKTRGQQVTLSCSPISGHRSVSWYQQTPGQGLQFLFEYFSETQRNKGNFPGRFSGRQFSNSRSEMNVSTLELGDSALYLCASSLGGPTNTEAFFGQGTRLTVV.

This clonotype was observed many times. The J gene is TRBJ1-1, the V gene TRBV12-3 or TRBV12-4; the D gene is possibly TRBD1 (5 bases). Deletions cut 6 bases from V and 5 bases from J, with 10 bases between. This CDR3 is 12 amino acids long. The CDR3 sequence: CASRKTATEAFF. CDR3 nucleotides: TGTGCCAGCAGGAAGACAGCGACTGAAGCTTTCTTT.

This clonotype has at least ten counts. This chain links TRBV20-1 with TRBJ2-7; 11 nucleotides match TRBD2. In germline, CDR1 is DFQATT, CDR2 SNEGSKA (reference sequence). The CDR3 is made up of 17 amino acids. V trimming: 2 bases; J trimming: 5 bases; junction bases outside the gene matches: 14. CDR3: CSARLSQRTSGSDEQYF. CDR3 nucleotides: TGCAGTGCTAGATTATCCCAAAGAACTAGCGGGAGTGACGAGCAGTACTTC.

This clonotype was detected many times. The genes are TRBV15 and TRBJ1-3; TRBD1 might be the D (5 bases). The CDR3 is 17 residues long. The V and J ends lost 1 base and 0 bases respectively, with 13 bases between them. The germline gives CDR1 LNHNV, CDR2 YYDKDF (reference sequence). Here the CDR3 reads CATSRAGRISSGNTIYF. The CDR3 nucleotides read TGTGCCACCAGCAGAGCGGGACGGATTAGCTCTGGAAACACCATATATTTT.

This clonotype was recorded at least ten times. The rearrangement links TRBV6-1 to TRBJ1-2, with 7 bases lining up with TRBD1. The V gene end was trimmed by 4 bases and the J gene end by 0 bases; junction bases not matched to a gene: 11. The CDR3 spans 17 residues. CDR1 is MNHNS and CDR2 is SASEGT in the germline V gene. The CDR3 region has the DNA TGTGCCAGCAGTGCCCAAGCAGGGACAGCTTCTAACTATGGCTACACCTTC. It translates to CASSAQAGTASNYGYTF.

The V and J genes are TRBV4-2 and TRBJ2-1; TRBD2 aligns across 11 bases. The ends lost 2 bases at V and 4 bases at J; junction bases unmatched: 4. CDR3 length equals 16 residues. Germline CDR1 LGHNA, CDR2 YNFKEQ. CDR3 sequence reads: CASSQTTSGTYNEQFF. The DNA of the CDR3 is TGTGCCAGCAGCCAAACGACTAGCGGGACTTACAATGAGCAGTTCTTC.

This clonotype has a count of ten or more. This chain connects TRBV7-9 to TRBJ1-1, with D possibly being TRBD1 (6 bases). The CDR3 is 16 amino acids. V lost 1 base and J 6 bases, leaving 18 bases between the germline ends. CDR1 SEHNR and CDR2 FQNEAQ come from the germline V gene (reference sequence). The CDR3 loop is CASSLGYGGEIAEAFF. CDR3 coding DNA: TGTGCCAGCAGCTTAGGGTATGGGGGCGAAATCGCTGAAGCTTTCTTT. Looking up the rest from reference TRBV7-9 and TRBJ1-1 gives the full variable domain: DTGVSQNPRHKITKRGQNVTFRCDPISEHNRLYWYRQTLGQGPEFLTYFQNEAQLEKSRLLSDRFSAERPKGSFSTLEIQRTEQGDSAMYLCASSLGYGGEIAEAFFGQGTRLTVV.